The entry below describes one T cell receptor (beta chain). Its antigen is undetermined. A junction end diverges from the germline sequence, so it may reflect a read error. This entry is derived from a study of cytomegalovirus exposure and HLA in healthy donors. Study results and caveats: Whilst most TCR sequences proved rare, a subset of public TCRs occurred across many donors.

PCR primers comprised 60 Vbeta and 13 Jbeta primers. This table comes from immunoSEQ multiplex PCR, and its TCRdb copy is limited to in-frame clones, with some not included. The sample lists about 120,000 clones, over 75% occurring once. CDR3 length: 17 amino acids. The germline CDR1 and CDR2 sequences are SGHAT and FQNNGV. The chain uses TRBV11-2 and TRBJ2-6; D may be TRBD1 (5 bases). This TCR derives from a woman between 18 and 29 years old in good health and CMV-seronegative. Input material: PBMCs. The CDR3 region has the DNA TGTGCCAGCAGCTTCGCTGACACCCGCTCTGGGGCCAACGGCCTGACTTTC. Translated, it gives CASSFADTRSGANGLTF.